The 11 T cell receptor beta chains listed next were all sequenced from one sample in a study of T cells expressing NK-cell markers. TCRdb reanalyzed the 5' RACE reads and collapses them to one entry per CDR3 protein, without DNA. The sample's table shows roughly 450,000 distinct CDR3 sequences. Source material: blood T cells: a sorted CD56 or NKG2C T cell subset, CD4+ or CD8+ T cells, or bulk PBMC T cells (not recorded which). The origin of the receptors is a woman in her 50s in good health.

V gene TRBV3-1 combines with J gene TRBJ2-3; TCRdb gives TRBD2 as the D gene, but with no DNA this cannot be confirmed. In germline, CDR1 is LGHDT, CDR2 YNNKEL (reference sequence). This CDR3 region has 14 residues. The CDR3 loop reads CARGSEKATDTQYF.

The V call is TRBV5-5, the J call TRBJ2-5; without DNA, the TCRdb call of TRBD2 cannot be checked. This CDR3 is built from 17 residues. Germline loops: CDR1 SGHKS, CDR2 YYEKEE (reference sequence). The CDR3: CASSSGWERVGKETQYF.

The chain has TRBV5-1 and TRBJ2-7; TCRdb's assignment of TRBD1 cannot be checked, as there is no DNA. CDR3 length: 17 residues. CDR1 and CDR2 from the germline V gene are SGHRS and YFSETQ. The CDR3 sequence is CASSLYGTGAIAYEQYF.

V usage is TRBV6-2 or TRBV6-3 and J usage is TRBJ2-1. The CDR3 is made up of 11 amino acids. Germline V lookup: CDR1 MNHEY, CDR2 SVGEGT. The CDR3 loop reads CASSHSSRQFF.

This chain's CDR3 is CASRWDSLNSPLHF. V is TRBV6-5 and J is TRBJ1-6; TCRdb outputs TRBD1, but without DNA this stays unchecked. The CDR3 extends over 14 amino acids. Germline CDR1 is MNHEY and CDR2 is SVGAGI.

The chain combines TRBV6-1 with TRBJ2-7; TCRdb picks TRBD2, but there is no DNA to check that call. Germline lookup yields CDR1 MNHNS and CDR2 SASEGT. This CDR3 has 16 amino acids. CDR3 sequence: CASSRISGQLSYEQYF.

The genes are TRBV6-5 and TRBJ2-3; the TCRdb call, TRBD2, lacks DNA for checking. In germline, CDR1 is MNHEY, CDR2 SVGAGI. This CDR3 region has 14 residues. Here the CDR3 reads CASSRGKVGDTQYF.

This chain connects TRBV29-1 to TRBJ2-4; TCRdb returns TRBD2, unconfirmable since there is no DNA. The CDR3 is made up of 15 amino acids. Germline V lookup: CDR1 SQVTM, CDR2 ANQGSEA. CDR3 sequence: CSARRGTSGKNIQYF.

The chain recombines TRBV7-9 with TRBJ1-1; TCRdb lists TRBD1, though no DNA is available to test this call. Per germline, CDR1 SEHNR and CDR2 FQNEAQ (reference sequence). CDR3 length equals 15 residues. CDR3 region: CASSPQGEPNTEAFF.

The V call is TRBV29-1, the J call TRBJ2-7; TCRdb indicates TRBD2, and absent DNA this call remains unverified. Germline CDR1 SQVTM, CDR2 ANQGSEA. CDR3 size: 13 residues. The CDR3: CSASSSGPFEQYF.

The chain couples TRBV15 to TRBJ2-1. CDR1 and CDR2 (germline): LNHNV, YYDKDF (reference sequence). The CDR3 spans 12 residues. CDR3 protein: CATSRDHMGQFF.